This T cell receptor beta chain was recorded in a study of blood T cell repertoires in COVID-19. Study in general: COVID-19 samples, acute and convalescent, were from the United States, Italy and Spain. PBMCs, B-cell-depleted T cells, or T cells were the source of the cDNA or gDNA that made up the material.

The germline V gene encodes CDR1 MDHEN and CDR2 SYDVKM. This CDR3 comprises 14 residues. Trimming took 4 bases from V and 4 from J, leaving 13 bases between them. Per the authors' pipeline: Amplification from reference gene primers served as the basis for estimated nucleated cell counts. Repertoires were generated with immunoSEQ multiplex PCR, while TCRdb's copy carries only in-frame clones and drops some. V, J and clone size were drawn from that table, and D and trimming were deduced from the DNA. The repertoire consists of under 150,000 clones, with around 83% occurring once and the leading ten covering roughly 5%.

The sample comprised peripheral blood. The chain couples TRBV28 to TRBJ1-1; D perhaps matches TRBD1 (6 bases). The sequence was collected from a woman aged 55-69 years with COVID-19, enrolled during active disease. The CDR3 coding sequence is TGTGCCAGCAGTTCCCCCCAGGGGAGCACTGAAGCTTTCTTT. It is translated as CASSSPQGSTEAFF.